These 27 T cell receptor beta chains were all obtained from the same sample, sequenced in a study of T cell responses to AZD1222 COVID-19 vaccine. TCRdb keeps only in-frame clones here, not all; method: immunoSEQ multiplex PCR. The sample has fewer than 180,000 clones, about 92% seen once. This specimen was peripheral blood, taken 28 days after the second AZD1222 dose. These receptors were taken from an adult who received the AZD1222 COVID-19 vaccine.

The rearrangement joins TRBV5-1 to TRBJ1-1, with D perhaps TRBD1 (5 bases). This CDR3 spans 15 amino acids. Trimming stripped 4 bases from V and 1 base from J, with 14 bases between. Germline V gives CDR1 SGHRS, CDR2 YFSETQ. The CDR3 DNA is TGCGCCAGCAGCCCGGGGGACGGGTGGAACACTGAAGCTTTCTTT. Its protein product is CASSPGDGWNTEAFF.

This rearrangement joins TRBV6-5 to TRBJ1-1; no firm D call. Trimming shortened V by 7 bases and J by 1 base, and 10 bases separated the two germline ends. The CDR3 consists of 13 residues. CDR1 MNHEY and CDR2 SVGAGI come from the germline V gene. CDR3 region: CASTNTRNTEAFF. The DNA of the CDR3 is TGTGCCAGCACTAACACGAGGAACACTGAAGCTTTCTTT.

The genes are TRBV29-1 and TRBJ1-1, with a tentative D call TRBD1 (5 bases). Germline CDR1 SQVTM, CDR2 ANQGSEA. Trimming pared 3 bases from V and 5 bases from J, leaving 19 bases between. The CDR3 covers 15 residues. This CDR3 is CSVESGRVHNTEAFF. CDR3 DNA sequence: TGCAGCGTTGAGTCAGGGAGGGTCCATAATACTGAAGCTTTCTTT.

The count of this clone is one. The chain uses TRBV9 and TRBJ1-5, with D uncertain. The CDR3 is 15 residues long. Trimming stripped 2 bases from V and 4 bases from J, with 13 bases between. The germline V gene encodes CDR1 SGDLS and CDR2 YYNGEE. For the CDR3, the DNA is TGTGCCAGCAGCGTTGCGCCCTGGCCAAATCAGCCCCAGCATTTT. It yields the protein CASSVAPWPNQPQHF. Full variable domain (missing parts from reference TRBV9 and TRBJ1-5): DSGVTQTPKHLITATGQRVTLRCSPRSGDLSVYWYQQSLDQGLQFLIQYYNGEERAKGNILERFSAQQFPDLHSELNLSSLELGDSALYFCASSVAPWPNQPQHFGDGTRLSIL.

V and J are TRBV19 and TRBJ1-2; D is possibly TRBD1 (6 bases). The CDR3 covers 16 residues. V was trimmed by 3 bases and J by 4 bases, leaving 18 bases between them. From germline, CDR1 is LNHDA and CDR2 SQIVND (reference sequence). The CDR3 DNA sequence: TGTGCCAGTAGTATTGCCGGAGGGGGAGGGTTCTATGGCTACACCTTC. Translated, it gives CASSIAGGGGFYGYTF.

The chain recombines TRBV5-8 with TRBJ1-1, with D possibly TRBD1 on 6 matching bases. From germline, CDR1 is SGHTS and CDR2 YDEGEE. Trimming removed 4 bases from V and 3 bases from J, with 10 bases in between. The length of the CDR3 is 13 residues. The CDR3 reads CASSPQGDTEAFF. The CDR3 region has the DNA TGTGCCAGCAGCCCACAGGGCGACACTGAAGCTTTCTTT.

As DNA, the CDR3 is TGTGCCACCGGGGGGCTTGCGGACTACGAGCAGTACTTC. It translates to CATGGLADYEQYF. The rearrangement uses TRBV24-1 and TRBJ2-7; perhaps D is TRBD1 or TRBD2 (6 bases each). This CDR3 has 13 amino acids. Germline assignment: CDR1 KGHDR and CDR2 SFDVKD. Trimming took 9 bases from V and 3 from J, leaving 14 bases between them.

This sequence joins TRBV7-6 and TRBJ2-1; 7 bases line up with TRBD1. CDR1 is SGHVS, CDR2 FNYEAQ, per germline. Unmatched junction bases numbered 11, after V lost 5 bases and J lost 7 bases. The CDR3 extends over 15 amino acids. For the CDR3, the DNA is TGTGCCAGCAGCCGAACAGGGGTTTCTCTAAATGAGCAGTTCTTC. This translates into CASSRTGVSLNEQFF.

The chain carries TRBV5-6 and TRBJ2-5; D unclear. Trimming stripped 4 bases from V and 5 bases from J, with 6 bases between. This CDR3 comprises 11 residues. CDR1 is SGHDT, CDR2 YYEEEE, per germline. Here the CDR3 DNA reads TGTGCCAGCAGCGCCGGTGAGACCCAGTACTTC. It yields the protein CASSAGETQYF.

The V and J genes are TRBV27 and TRBJ1-2, with unresolved D. The germline V gene has CDR1 MNHEY and CDR2 SMNVEV (reference sequence). This CDR3 is 12 amino acids long. Trimming removed 6 bases at V and 12 bases at J, with 17 bases between. CDR3 in amino acids: CASRGLSMVDTF. CDR3 DNA: TGTGCCAGCAGGGGCTTGTCTATGGTAGACACCTTC.

The chain is built from TRBV7-8 and TRBJ1-1; 8 bases match TRBD1. CDR3 length equals 17 residues. V trimming: 5 bases; J trimming: 0 bases; junction bases outside the gene matches: 11. Germline lookup yields CDR1 SGHVS and CDR2 FQNEAQ. CDR3: CASSRPAGGYMNTEAFF. CDR3 nucleotides: TGTGCCAGCAGCCGACCGGCAGGGGGCTATATGAACACTGAAGCTTTCTTT.

As for this clone: Other DNA sequences in this specimen translate into the identical CDR3. This chain connects TRBV24-1 to TRBJ1-2; no clear D. CDR1 is KGHDR, CDR2 SFDVKD, per germline. The CDR3 loop spans 12 amino acids. V shed 4 bases and J shed 3 bases, with 5 bases lying between them. Here the CDR3 reads CATSDRHYGYTF. The CDR3 region has the DNA TGTGCCACCAGTGACAGGCACTATGGCTACACCTTC.

V is TRBV30 and J is TRBJ1-6, with D unresolved. The CDR3 has 13 amino acids. V gave up 3 bases and J gave up 10 bases, with 13 bases separating them. Germline V lookup: CDR1 GTSNPN, CDR2 SVGIG (reference sequence). CDR3 DNA sequence: TGTGCCTGGAGCGATCGGGGTAGCTCACCCCTCCACTTT. Encoded protein: CAWSDRGSSPLHF.

This chain connects TRBV19 to TRBJ1-1; possibly TRBD1 for D (6 bases). The CDR3 sequence is 15 residues long. Germline values: CDR1 LNHDA, CDR2 SQIVND (reference sequence). The V gene lost 5 bases and the J gene lost 0 bases, with 13 bases spanning the gap. The CDR3 DNA sequence: TGTGCCAGTAGTTGGGGGCCAGGGTTGAACACTGAAGCTTTCTTT. Protein product: CASSWGPGLNTEAFF.

The gene calls are TRBV5-8 and TRBJ1-2; D unresolved. The CDR3 totals 15 residues. Germline CDR1 SGHTS, CDR2 YDEGEE. Trimming removed 1 base at V and 1 base at J, with 11 bases between. CDR3 nucleotides: TGTGCCAGCAGCTTGAGCCCCGGGAATAACTATGGCTACACCTTC. Translated: CASSLSPGNNYGYTF.

The gene calls are TRBV6-6 and TRBJ2-3; D could derive from TRBD1 or TRBD2 (6 bases each). Trimming stripped 5 bases from V and 3 bases from J, with 21 bases between. Germline CDR1 MNHNY, CDR2 SVGAGI (reference sequence). This CDR3 contains 17 residues. The DNA for the CDR3 is TGTGCCAGCAGTGGATCGCAGGGGACTCTTGGGACAGATACGCAGTATTTT. Amino acids: CASSGSQGTLGTDTQYF.

The J gene is TRBJ2-5, the V gene TRBV3-1 (or the pseudogene TRBV3-2), with 12 bases aligning to TRBD2. The CDR3 loop spans 21 amino acids. Germline CDR1 LGHDT, CDR2 YNNKEL (reference sequence). V was pared by 6 bases and J by 5 bases, with 25 bases of the junction left unmatched. CDR3 DNA: TGTGCCAGCAGAGAACGGGGGACTAGCGGGCCCCCACGCACGGGGAGGGAGACCCAGTACTTC. Translated: CASRERGTSGPPRTGRETQYF.

V is TRBV29-1 and J is TRBJ2-7; 9 bases line up with TRBD1. CDR3 length: 13 residues. With V trimmed by 6 bases and J by 5 bases, 8 bases remained unmatched. Per germline, CDR1 SQVTM and CDR2 ANQGSEA. The CDR3 sequence: CSVARTGDDEQYF. Here the CDR3 DNA reads TGCAGCGTCGCCCGGACAGGGGACGACGAGCAGTACTTC.

The chain is built from TRBV6-5 and TRBJ1-2; D perhaps matches TRBD1 (6 bases). V lost 5 bases to trimming and J lost 2 bases, with 9 bases between them. The length of the CDR3 is 13 residues. The germline V gene encodes CDR1 MNHEY and CDR2 SVGAGI. The CDR3 coding sequence is TGTGCCAGCAGTCGACAGGAAAACTATGGCTACACCTTC. Protein product: CASSRQENYGYTF.

This sequence joins TRBV7-2 and TRBJ2-1; D gene ambiguous. Trimming shortened V by 2 bases and J by 1 base, and 6 bases separated the two germline ends. CDR3 length: 14 residues. Per germline, CDR1 SGHTA and CDR2 FQGNSA. The CDR3 DNA reads as TGTGCCAGCAGCTTACGCCCATCCTACAATGAGCAGTTCTTC. Protein sequence: CASSLRPSYNEQFF.

This rearrangement joins TRBV24-1 to TRBJ1-5; possible D gene TRBD1, 5 bases. Per the germline V gene, CDR1 is KGHDR and CDR2 is SFDVKD. V lost 4 bases and J lost 3, with 12 bases in between. The CDR3 spans 15 residues. CDR3: CATSDPDSLNQPQHF. Here the CDR3 DNA reads TGTGCCACCAGTGACCCCGACAGCCTCAATCAGCCCCAGCATTTT.

The J gene is TRBJ1-2, the V gene TRBV4-1, with 10 nucleotides matching TRBD1. Germline CDR1 and CDR2: MGHRA and YSYEKL. The CDR3 contains 15 residues. V shed 4 bases and J 7 bases; nucleotides not matched to a gene: 9. The CDR3 spells CASSRDDRGPGGYTF. The CDR3 DNA reads as TGCGCCAGCAGCCGAGACGACAGGGGGCCGGGTGGCTACACCTTC.

This clone was recorded once. The chain uses TRBV25-1 and TRBJ1-6; D is possibly TRBD1 (5 bases). The CDR3 spans 14 residues. Germline CDR1 is MGHDK and CDR2 is SYGVNS. V was shortened by 4 bases and J by 7 bases, with 11 bases between the two germline ends. The CDR3 reads CASSVPAGNSPLHF. CDR3 sequence (DNA): TGTGCCAGCAGTGTACCCGCAGGGAATTCACCCCTCCACTTT.

This clone was seen a single time. The J gene is TRBJ2-5, the V gene TRBV9; D is tentatively TRBD1 or TRBD2 (6 bases each). V gave up 0 bases and J gave up 4 bases, with 7 bases separating them. Germline V gives CDR1 SGDLS, CDR2 YYNGEE. This CDR3 comprises 13 residues. The CDR3 coding sequence is TGTGCCAGCAGCGTAGAGGGGGGAGAGACCCAGTACTTC. It codes for CASSVEGGETQYF.

This chain joins TRBV5-8 and TRBJ1-2, with a tentative D call TRBD1 (6 bases). Trimming removed 2 bases from V and 4 bases from J, with 12 bases in between. The CDR3 runs to 14 residues. Per the germline V gene, CDR1 is SGHTS and CDR2 is YDEGEE. The CDR3 region has the DNA TGTGCCAGCAGCTTTGGGGGGCTTGGCTATGGCTACACCTTC. Amino acids: CASSFGGLGYGYTF.

The CDR3 sequence: CASSYGRNQPQHF. CDR3 in DNA: TGTGCCAGCAGTTACGGGCGCAATCAGCCCCAGCATTTT. The J gene is TRBJ1-5, the V gene TRBV6-2 or TRBV6-3; no reliable D call. V was shortened by 2 bases and J by 2 bases, with 4 bases between the two germline ends. The germline V gene encodes CDR1 MNHEY and CDR2 SVGEGT. The CDR3 runs to 13 residues.

This clone appeared once. The chain combines TRBV7-8 with TRBJ1-1, with D unclear. Germline loops: CDR1 SGHVS, CDR2 FQNEAQ. Trimming removed 1 base from V and 4 bases from J, with 19 bases in between. The CDR3 is 17 residues long. CDR3 sequence (DNA): TGTGCCAGCAGCTTAGGACGGCTGAGCTTATCGGGCACTGAAGCTTTCTTT. Protein: CASSLGRLSLSGTEAFF.